This TCR beta chain was captured by sequencing in a study of cytomegalovirus exposure and HLA in healthy donors. Researchers ran the PCR with 60 Vbeta and 13 Jbeta primers. Using immunoSEQ multiplex PCR, the repertoire was profiled, and TCRdb retains in-frame clones only, with some absent. This table holds fewer than 110,000 clones, 82% found once. The germline V and J ends were trimmed by 3 bases and 2 bases, with 8 bases remaining between them. The CDR3 length is 14 residues. CDR1 is SNHLY and CDR2 is FYNNEI in the germline V gene. Sequencing was performed on PBMCs. The chain carries TRBV2 and TRBJ2-4; D is perhaps TRBD2 (6 bases). The source of this sequence is a young man in good health and CMV-seropositive. CDR3 DNA: TGTGCCAGCAGTGACGGGGGTCCCAAAAACATTCAGTACTTC. This gives the protein CASSDGGPKNIQYF.